One T cell receptor beta chain is described in this entry. This clone has just one count. It lacks a known antigen. Base-call qualities are not available, and no considerably larger clone is one nucleotide away. The junction carries 6 bases between V and J, which are trimmed by 2 bases and 4 bases respectively. From the cysteine up to the phenylalanine, the CDR3 has a length of 12 residues. Only the CDR3 portion is preserved as DNA: 36 bases, with reading frame beginning at the first base. The germline V gene specifies MNHNS as CDR1 and SASEGT as CDR2. For sequencing of the TCRbeta CDR3 region, genomic DNA was extracted from the sorted cells. The immunoSEQ Assay was used to sequence the TCRbeta CDR3 regions. This is the immuneACCESS table as TCRdb keeps it, with only in-frame sequences that have V and J called. A part of the clones is gone; compared with another copy, unresolved V genes explain less than half, and the rest is unexplained. This sample comprises fewer than 50,000 clones, about 90% of them detected only once. The ten most abundant clones make up 0.45% to 0.6% of the sample.

Patients with autoimmune disease history or receiving systemic immunosuppression were excluded from the trial. In every dose cohort, peripheral blood was drawn for TCR sequencing at baseline, cycle 4 day 1, and cycle 7 day 1. The samples were taken from a phase I, first-in-human, multicenter, open-label dose-escalation trial of ivuxolimab. Adults with locally advanced or metastatic melanoma, renal cell, hepatocellular, or head and neck squamous cell carcinoma were enrolled in the trial. CD4+ and CD8+ T cells were sorted separately from peripheral blood before TCR sequencing. The data were obtained in a study of OX40 agonist ivuxolimab in advanced cancers. Some background on the complete study: The costimulatory receptor OX40 (CD134) was targeted by ivuxolimab, a fully human IgG2 agonistic monoclonal antibody. Intravenous ivuxolimab was administered to patients every 2 weeks at six dose levels: 0.01, 0.1, 0.3, 1.5, 3 and 10 mg/kg. Of the 50 or so patients in dose escalation, about 20 had hepatocellular carcinoma, some 15 had melanoma, 9 had renal cell carcinoma and 9 had head and neck cancer. The dose-escalation cohort was around 84% male with a mean age of about 54 years, ranging from roughly 23 to 90. Prior anti-PD-1, anti-PD-L1 or anti-CTLA-4 therapy was permitted, and checkpoint inhibitors had been received by more than 35% of dose-escalation patients. Partial responses occurred in three dose-escalation patients: two with cutaneous melanoma and one with hepatocellular carcinoma. The purpose of peripheral TCRbeta sequencing was to test whether ivuxolimab changed TCR sequence diversity and led to clonal T-cell expansion. The paper covers the monotherapy dose-escalation part of the phase I ivuxolimab trial, which included N ≈ 54 patients.

The full study reports these points: Low levels of normalized T-cell clonal expansion were also seen in some patients who did not respond. At doses of 0.1 to 3.0 mg/kg, clonal expansion of both CD4+ and CD8+ blood T cells was observed from baseline to week 6. On average, CD8+ T cells showed more expanded clones than CD4+ T cells after ivuxolimab. Partial responders in the 0.1-3.0 mg/kg groups had among the lowest normalized peripheral clonal expansion, especially among CD8+ T cells. Antigen specificity was not determined for the clonally expanded peripheral T cells.

This TCR came from an adult with an advanced solid tumor such as melanoma, head and neck, liver or kidney cancer. The material sequenced was CD4+ or CD8+ T cells sorted from blood, taken in a trial of the OX40 agonist ivuxolimab. The rearranged segments are TRBV6-1 and TRBJ2-7, with the D gene uncertain. The DNA sequence reads TGTGCCAGCAGTGAACACAGTTACGAGCAGTACTTC. Translated, it gives CASSEHSYEQYF.